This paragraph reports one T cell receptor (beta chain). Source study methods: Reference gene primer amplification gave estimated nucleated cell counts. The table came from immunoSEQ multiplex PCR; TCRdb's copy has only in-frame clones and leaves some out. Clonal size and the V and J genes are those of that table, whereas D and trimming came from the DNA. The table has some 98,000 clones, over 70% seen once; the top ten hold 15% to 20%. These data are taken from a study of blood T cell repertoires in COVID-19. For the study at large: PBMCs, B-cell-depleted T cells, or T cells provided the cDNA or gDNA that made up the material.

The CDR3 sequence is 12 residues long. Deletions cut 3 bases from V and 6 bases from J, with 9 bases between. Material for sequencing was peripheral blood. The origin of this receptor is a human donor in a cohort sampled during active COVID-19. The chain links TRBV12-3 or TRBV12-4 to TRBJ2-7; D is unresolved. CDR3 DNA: TGTGCCAGCAGTTTCGGTCTAGGCGAGCAGTACTTC. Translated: CASSFGLGEQYF.